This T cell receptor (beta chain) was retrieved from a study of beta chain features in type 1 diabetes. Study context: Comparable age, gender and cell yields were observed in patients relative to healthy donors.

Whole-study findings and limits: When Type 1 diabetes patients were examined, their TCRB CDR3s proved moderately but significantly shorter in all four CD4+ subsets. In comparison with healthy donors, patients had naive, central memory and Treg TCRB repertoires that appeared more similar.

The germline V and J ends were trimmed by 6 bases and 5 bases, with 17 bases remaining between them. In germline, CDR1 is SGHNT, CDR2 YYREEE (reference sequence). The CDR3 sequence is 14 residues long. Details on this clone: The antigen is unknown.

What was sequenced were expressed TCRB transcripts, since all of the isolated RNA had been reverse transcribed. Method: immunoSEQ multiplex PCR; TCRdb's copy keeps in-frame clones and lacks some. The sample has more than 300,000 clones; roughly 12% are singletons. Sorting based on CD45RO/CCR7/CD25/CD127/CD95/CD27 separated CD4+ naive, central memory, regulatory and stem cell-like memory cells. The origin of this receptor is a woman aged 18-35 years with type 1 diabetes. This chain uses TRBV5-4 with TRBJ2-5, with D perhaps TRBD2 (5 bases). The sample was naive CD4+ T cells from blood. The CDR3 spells CASTNAGYWETQYF. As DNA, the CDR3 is TGTGCCAGCACTAATGCGGGCTATTGGGAGACCCAGTACTTC.